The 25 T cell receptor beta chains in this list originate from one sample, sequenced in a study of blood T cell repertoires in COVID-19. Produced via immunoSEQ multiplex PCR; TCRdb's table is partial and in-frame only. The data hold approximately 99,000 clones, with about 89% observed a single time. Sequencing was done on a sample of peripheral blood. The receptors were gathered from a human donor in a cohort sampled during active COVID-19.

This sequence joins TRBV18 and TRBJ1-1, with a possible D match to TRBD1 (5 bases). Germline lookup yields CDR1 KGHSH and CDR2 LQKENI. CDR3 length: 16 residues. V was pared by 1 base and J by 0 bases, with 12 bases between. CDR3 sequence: CASSPQVTGLNTEAFF. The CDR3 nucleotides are TGTGCCAGCTCACCACAGGTAACAGGTTTGAACACTGAAGCTTTCTTT.

The CDR3 region is CASRTEDFTEAFF. The CDR3 DNA sequence: TGTGCCAGCAGGACAGAGGATTTCACTGAAGCTTTCTTT. This chain links TRBV28 with TRBJ1-1; tentatively, D is TRBD1 (5 bases). Germline values: CDR1 MDHEN, CDR2 SYDVKM. The CDR3 is 13 amino acids. V shed 6 bases and J shed 4 bases, with 12 bases lying between them.

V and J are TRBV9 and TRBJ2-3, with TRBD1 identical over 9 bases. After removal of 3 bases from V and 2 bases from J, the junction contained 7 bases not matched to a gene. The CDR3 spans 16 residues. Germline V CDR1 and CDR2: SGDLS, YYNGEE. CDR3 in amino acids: CASSAGTGTVTDTQYF. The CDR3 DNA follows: TGTGCCAGCAGCGCAGGGACAGGGACTGTCACAGATACGCAGTATTTT.

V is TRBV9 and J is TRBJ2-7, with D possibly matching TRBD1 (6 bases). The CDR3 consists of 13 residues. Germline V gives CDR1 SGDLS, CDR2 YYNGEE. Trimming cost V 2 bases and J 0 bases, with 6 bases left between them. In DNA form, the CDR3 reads TGTGCCAGCAGCGTGGACAGCTCCTACGAGCAGTACTTC. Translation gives CASSVDSSYEQYF. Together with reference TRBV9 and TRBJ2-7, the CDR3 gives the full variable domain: DSGVTQTPKHLITATGQRVTLRCSPRSGDLSVYWYQQSLDQGLQFLIQYYNGEERAKGNILERFSAQQFPDLHSELNLSSLELGDSALYFCASSVDSSYEQYFGPGTRLTVT.

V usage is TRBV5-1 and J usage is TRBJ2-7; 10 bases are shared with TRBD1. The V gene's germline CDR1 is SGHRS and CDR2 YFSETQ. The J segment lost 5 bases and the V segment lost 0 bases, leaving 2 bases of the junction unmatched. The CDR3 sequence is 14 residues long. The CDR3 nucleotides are TGCGCCAGCAGCTTGGAGACAGGGGGCCACGAGCAGTACTTC. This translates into CASSLETGGHEQYF.

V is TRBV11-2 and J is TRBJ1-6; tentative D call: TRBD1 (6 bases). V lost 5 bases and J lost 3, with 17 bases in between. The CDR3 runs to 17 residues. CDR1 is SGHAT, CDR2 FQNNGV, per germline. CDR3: CASSIDSGQNYNSPLHF. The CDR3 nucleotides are TGTGCCAGCAGCATCGACTCTGGACAGAACTATAATTCACCCCTCCACTTT.

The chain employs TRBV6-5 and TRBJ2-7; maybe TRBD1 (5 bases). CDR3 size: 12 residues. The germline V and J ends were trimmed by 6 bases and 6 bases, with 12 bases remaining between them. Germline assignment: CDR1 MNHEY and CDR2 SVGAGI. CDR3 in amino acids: CASSRTGGEQYF. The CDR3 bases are TGTGCCAGCAGCCGTACAGGCGGCGAGCAGTACTTC.

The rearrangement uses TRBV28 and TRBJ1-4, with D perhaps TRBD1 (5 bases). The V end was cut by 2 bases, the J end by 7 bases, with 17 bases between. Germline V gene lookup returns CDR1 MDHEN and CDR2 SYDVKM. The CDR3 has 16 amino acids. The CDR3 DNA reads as TGTGCCAGCAGTTTAGGGGTGACAGCGCGGATTGAAAAACTGTTTTTT. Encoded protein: CASSLGVTARIEKLFF.

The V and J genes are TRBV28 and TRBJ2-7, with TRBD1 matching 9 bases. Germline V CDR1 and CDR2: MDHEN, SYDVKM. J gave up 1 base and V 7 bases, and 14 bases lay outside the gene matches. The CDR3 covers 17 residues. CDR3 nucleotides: TGTGCCAGCATCCGGGACAGGGCGGACCCCGGGTCCTACGAGCAGTACTTC. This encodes CASIRDRADPGSYEQYF.

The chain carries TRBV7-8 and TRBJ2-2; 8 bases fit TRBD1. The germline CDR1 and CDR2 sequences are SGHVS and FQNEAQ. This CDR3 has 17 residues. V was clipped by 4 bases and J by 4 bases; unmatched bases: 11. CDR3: CASSSELDRVSTGELFF. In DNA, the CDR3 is TGTGCCAGCAGCTCCGAACTGGACAGGGTGAGCACCGGGGAGCTGTTTTTT.

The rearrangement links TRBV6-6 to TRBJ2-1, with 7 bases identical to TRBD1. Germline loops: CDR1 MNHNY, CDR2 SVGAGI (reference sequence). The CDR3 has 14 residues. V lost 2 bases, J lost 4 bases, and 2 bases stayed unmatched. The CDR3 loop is CASSYRDSYNEQFF. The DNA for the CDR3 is TGTGCCAGCAGTTACAGGGACAGTTACAATGAGCAGTTCTTC.

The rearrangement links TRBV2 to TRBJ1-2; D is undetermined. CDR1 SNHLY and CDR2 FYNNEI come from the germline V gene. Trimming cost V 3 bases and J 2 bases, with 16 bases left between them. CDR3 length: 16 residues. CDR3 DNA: TGTGCCAGCAGTGACCCCATTGGCGGCAGCAACTATGGCTACACCTTC. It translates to CASSDPIGGSNYGYTF.

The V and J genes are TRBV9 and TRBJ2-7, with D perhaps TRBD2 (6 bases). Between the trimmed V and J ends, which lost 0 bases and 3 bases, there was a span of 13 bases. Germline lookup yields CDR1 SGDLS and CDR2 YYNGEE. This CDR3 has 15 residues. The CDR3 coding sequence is TGTGCCAGCAGCGTAGGTTCAGCGGGCCTCTACGAGCAGTACTTC. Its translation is CASSVGSAGLYEQYF.

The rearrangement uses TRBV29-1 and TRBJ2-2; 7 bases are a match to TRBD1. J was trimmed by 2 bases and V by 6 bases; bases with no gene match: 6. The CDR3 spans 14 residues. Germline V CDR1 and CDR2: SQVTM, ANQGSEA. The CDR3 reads CSVNRGPNTGELFF. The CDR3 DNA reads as TGCAGCGTAAACAGGGGTCCCAACACCGGGGAGCTGTTTTTT.

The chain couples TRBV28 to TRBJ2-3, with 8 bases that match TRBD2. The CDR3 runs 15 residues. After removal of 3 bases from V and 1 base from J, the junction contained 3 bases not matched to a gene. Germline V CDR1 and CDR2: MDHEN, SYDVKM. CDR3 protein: CASSFGREGTDTQYF. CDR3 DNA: TGTGCCAGCAGTTTTGGGCGGGAGGGCACAGATACGCAGTATTTT. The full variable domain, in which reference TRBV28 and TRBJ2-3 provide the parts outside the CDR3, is DVKVTQSSRYLVKRTGEKVFLECVQDMDHENMFWYRQDPGLGLRLIYFSYDVKMKEKGDIPEGYSVSREKKERFSLILESASTNQTSMYLCASSFGREGTDTQYFGPGTRLTVL.

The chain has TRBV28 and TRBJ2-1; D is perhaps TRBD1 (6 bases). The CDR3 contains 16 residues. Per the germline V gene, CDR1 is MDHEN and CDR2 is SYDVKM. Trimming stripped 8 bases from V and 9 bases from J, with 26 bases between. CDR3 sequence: CASSVPGQIFRGEQFF. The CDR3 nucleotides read TGTGCCAGCTCCGTACCGGGACAAATATTCCGGGGTGAGCAGTTCTTC.

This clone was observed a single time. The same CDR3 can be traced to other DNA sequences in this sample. The CDR3 DNA reads as TGCAGCGTCGTACTAGGAGGGGGGGCGGGTGAGCAGTTCTTC. As protein: CSVVLGGGAGEQFF. The chain joins TRBV29-1 to TRBJ2-1; a possible D gene is TRBD2 (7 bases). Trimming removed 6 bases from V and 9 bases from J, with 21 bases in between. Germline CDR1 is SQVTM and CDR2 is ANQGSEA. The CDR3 runs 14 residues.

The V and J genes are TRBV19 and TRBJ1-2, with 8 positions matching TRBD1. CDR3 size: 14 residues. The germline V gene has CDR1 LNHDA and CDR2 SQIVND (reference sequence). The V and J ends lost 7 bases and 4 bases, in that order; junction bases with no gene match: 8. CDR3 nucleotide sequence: TGTGCCAGTACTGGACAGGGATTGGGCTATGGCTACACCTTC. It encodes CASTGQGLGYGYTF.

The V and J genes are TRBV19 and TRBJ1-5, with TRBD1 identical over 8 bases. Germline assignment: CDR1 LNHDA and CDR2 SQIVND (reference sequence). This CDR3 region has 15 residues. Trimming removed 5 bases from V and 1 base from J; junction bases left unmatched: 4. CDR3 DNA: TGTGCCAGTAGTCTCGACAGGGGAAGCAATCAGCCCCAGCATTTT. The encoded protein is CASSLDRGSNQPQHF.

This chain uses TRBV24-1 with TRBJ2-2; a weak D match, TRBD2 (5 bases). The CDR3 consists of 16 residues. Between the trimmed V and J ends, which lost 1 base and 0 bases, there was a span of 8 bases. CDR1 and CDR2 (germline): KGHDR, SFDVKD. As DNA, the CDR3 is TGTGCCACCAGTGATTTACCGGGGACGAACACCGGGGAGCTGTTTTTT. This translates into CATSDLPGTNTGELFF.

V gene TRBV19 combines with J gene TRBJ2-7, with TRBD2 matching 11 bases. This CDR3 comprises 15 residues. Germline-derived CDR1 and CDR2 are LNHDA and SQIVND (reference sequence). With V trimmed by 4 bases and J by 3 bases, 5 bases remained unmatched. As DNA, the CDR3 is TGTGCCAGTAGTACGGGACTAGCGGTATACTACGAGCAGTACTTC. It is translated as CASSTGLAVYYEQYF.

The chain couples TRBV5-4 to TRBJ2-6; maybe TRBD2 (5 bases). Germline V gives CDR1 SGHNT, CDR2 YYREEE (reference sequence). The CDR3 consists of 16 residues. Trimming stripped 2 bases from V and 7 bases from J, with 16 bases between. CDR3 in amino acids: CASSLPLSGTANVLTF. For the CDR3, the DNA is TGTGCCAGCAGCTTACCCCTTTCGGGAACCGCCAACGTCCTGACTTTC.

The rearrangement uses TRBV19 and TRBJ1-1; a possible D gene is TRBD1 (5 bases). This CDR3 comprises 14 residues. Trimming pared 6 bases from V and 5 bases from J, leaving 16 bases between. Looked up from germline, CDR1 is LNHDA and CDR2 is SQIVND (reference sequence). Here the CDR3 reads CASSGSGGDTEAFF. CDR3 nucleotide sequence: TGTGCCAGTAGCGGTTCTGGGGGGGATACTGAAGCTTTCTTT.

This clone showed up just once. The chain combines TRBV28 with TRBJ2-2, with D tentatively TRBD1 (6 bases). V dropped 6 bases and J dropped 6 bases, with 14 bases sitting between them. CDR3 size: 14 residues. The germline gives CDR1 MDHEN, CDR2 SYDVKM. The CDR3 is CASRQGQVPGELFF. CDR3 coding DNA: TGTGCCAGCAGACAGGGTCAGGTTCCCGGGGAGCTGTTTTTT.

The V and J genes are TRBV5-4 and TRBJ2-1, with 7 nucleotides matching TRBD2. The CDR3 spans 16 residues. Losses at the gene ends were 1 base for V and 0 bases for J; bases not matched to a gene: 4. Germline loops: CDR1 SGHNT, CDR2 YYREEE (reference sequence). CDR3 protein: CASSLRRTSSYNEQFF. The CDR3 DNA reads TGTGCCAGCAGCTTGCGGAGGACTAGCTCCTACAATGAGCAGTTCTTC.